The 24 T cell receptor beta chains listed next were all sequenced from one sample in a study of shared clonotypes between healthy human individuals. Assay: immunoSEQ multiplex PCR; the TCRdb copy retains only in-frame clones and omits some. The sample gives approximately 2.5 million clones, roughly 93% of which show up once; roughly 0.39% is in the top ten. The sample comprised naive CD4+ T cells from PBMCs. The subset here: CD45RA+ positively selected. These receptors were obtained from a man aged 18 to 35 in good health. Some clones in this sample may be carry-over from other donors' samples.

V gene TRBV30 combines with J gene TRBJ2-2; 7 bases align to TRBD2. The CDR3 covers 18 residues. CDR1 GTSNPN and CDR2 SVGIG come from the germline V gene (reference sequence). The J segment lost 3 bases and the V segment lost 0 bases, leaving 13 bases of the junction unmatched. CDR3 in DNA: TGTGCCTGGAGTGTCTGGCTAGCGGCCTACCGGGACACCGGGGAGCTGTTTTTT. As protein: CAWSVWLAAYRDTGELFF.

The rearrangement links TRBV29-1 to TRBJ2-5, with 8 bases aligning to TRBD1. Germline values: CDR1 SQVTM, CDR2 ANQGSEA. The trim removed 7 bases at V and 1 base at J, leaving 5 bases unmatched. This CDR3 comprises 13 residues. The CDR3, as DNA: TGCAGCGAAAACGGACAGGGCCAAGAGACCCAGTACTTC. The encoded protein is CSENGQGQETQYF. The variable domain in full, with the rest retrieved from reference TRBV29-1 and TRBJ2-5, is SAVISQKPSRDICQRGTSLTIQCQVDSQVTMMFWYRQQPGQSLTLIATANQGSEATYESGFVIDKFPISRPNLTFSTLTVSNMSPEDSSIYLCSENGQGQETQYFGPGTRLLVL.

The V gene is TRBV15, the J gene TRBJ2-7; TRBD2 aligns across 8 bases. Germline assignment: CDR1 LNHNV and CDR2 YYDKDF (reference sequence). The trim removed 5 bases at V and 5 bases at J, leaving 14 bases unmatched. The CDR3 has 16 amino acids. The CDR3: CATSVPTGTSLHEQYF. The CDR3 DNA is TGTGCCACCAGCGTTCCTACCGGGACTAGTTTGCACGAGCAGTACTTC.

This clone was detected only once. The V call is TRBV6-6, the J call TRBJ1-2; D is possibly TRBD1 (6 bases). The CDR3 sequence is 14 residues long. Trimming removed 0 bases at V and 4 bases at J, with 9 bases between. Per germline, CDR1 MNHNY and CDR2 SVGAGI (reference sequence). This CDR3 is CASSYSQDSYGYTF. Here the CDR3 DNA reads TGTGCCAGCAGTTACTCCCAGGACAGCTATGGCTACACCTTC.

As DNA, the CDR3 is TGTGCCAGCACCAGGGGGAAAGGCGACGAGCAGTACTTC. Translation: CASTRGKGDEQYF. V usage is TRBV5-4 and J usage is TRBJ2-5; 7 bases map to TRBD1. With the DNA end fitting TRBJ2-7 better, the J assignment may be wrong. The CDR3 extends over 13 amino acids. Germline CDR1 and CDR2: SGHNT and YYREEE (reference sequence).

A word on this clone: As the CDR3 is not closed by the conserved phenylalanine or tryptophan, this likely results from a read error. No DNA is shown, since the ends of the CDR3 on it are uncertain; the CDR3 is the one TCRdb lists. The chain links TRBV27 to TRBJ2-7; no DNA check was done on the table's D call, TRBD1. Germline CDR1 is MNHEY and CDR2 is SMNVEV (reference sequence). Including both end residues, the CDR3 is 15 amino acids long. This CDR3 is CASSLSGKQGVRYHL.

The chain carries TRBV4-2 and TRBJ2-7, with 8 bases aligning to TRBD2. The CDR3 sequence is 15 residues long. The V and J ends lost 0 bases and 6 bases, in that order; junction bases with no gene match: 7. Germline V gene sequence: CDR1 LGHNA, CDR2 YNFKEQ. In nucleotides, the CDR3 is TGTGCCAGCAGCCAAGATTTGGGACTAGTAGTCGAGCAGTACTTC. Its translation is CASSQDLGLVVEQYF.

The table lists this clone with a count of one. This rearrangement joins TRBV10-3 to TRBJ2-7; TRBD2 matches at 9 bases. The CDR3 runs to 16 residues. CDR1 is ENHRY, CDR2 SYGVKD, per germline. The J segment lost 3 bases and the V segment lost 0 bases, leaving 6 bases of the junction unmatched. The CDR3 protein is CAISESIAGGSYEQYF. The CDR3 DNA reads TGTGCCATCAGTGAGTCGATTGCGGGAGGGAGCTACGAGCAGTACTTC.

Details on this clone: The same CDR3 also results from other DNA sequences found in this sample. This chain links TRBV19 with TRBJ2-7, with D possibly TRBD1 on 6 matching bases. The CDR3 extends over 12 amino acids. The V gene lost 6 bases and the J gene lost 5 bases, with 11 bases spanning the gap. Germline assignment: CDR1 LNHDA and CDR2 SQIVND (reference sequence). Written as DNA, the CDR3 is TGTGCCAGTAGCTCCAGGGGCCACGAGCAGTACTTC. This translates into CASSSRGHEQYF.

For this clone: The sample has other DNA sequences that encode this CDR3 too. The chain combines TRBV28 with TRBJ2-7; 8 positions agree with TRBD1. Looked up from germline, CDR1 is MDHEN and CDR2 is SYDVKM. The CDR3 has 13 residues. V was clipped by 6 bases and J by 2 bases; unmatched bases: 3. The CDR3 protein is CASSDRGPYEQYF. The CDR3 bases are TGTGCCAGCAGCGACAGGGGTCCCTACGAGCAGTACTTC.

The rearrangement uses TRBV2 and TRBJ2-4; the match to TRBD1 covers 7 bases. V shed 7 bases, J shed 0 bases, and the junction held 9 bases outside the gene matches. The CDR3 has 16 residues. Germline-derived CDR1 and CDR2 are SNHLY and FYNNEI. The CDR3 nucleotides are TGTGCCAGCAACCAGGGACAGCTACTAGCCAAAAACATTCAGTACTTC. This gives the protein CASNQGQLLAKNIQYF.

The CDR3 here is CASQDRAIGYTF. Here the CDR3 DNA reads TGCGCCAGCCAGGACCGAGCTATAGGCTACACCTTC. This rearrangement joins TRBV5-1 to TRBJ1-2; D is unresolved. This CDR3 has 12 residues. Germline V gives CDR1 SGHRS, CDR2 YFSETQ. V was trimmed by 7 bases and J by 8 bases, leaving 15 bases between them.

The chain is built from TRBV10-1 and TRBJ2-1; D possibly corresponds to TRBD1 (5 bases). V lost 6 bases and J 2 bases, leaving 8 bases between the germline ends. This CDR3 comprises 13 residues. CDR1 and CDR2 from the germline V gene are WNHNN and SYGVQD (reference sequence). The CDR3 loop is CASSAGTYNEQFF. DNA for the CDR3: TGCGCCAGCAGCGCAGGGACCTACAATGAGCAGTTCTTC.

This sequence joins TRBV6-5 and TRBJ1-2; D remains ambiguous. CDR1 and CDR2 (germline): MNHEY, SVGAGI. This CDR3 comprises 14 residues. V dropped 10 bases and J dropped 8 bases, with 23 bases sitting between them. The CDR3 DNA follows: TGTGCCACCTCCTCGGCTCAGAGAGGTGGGGGCTACACCTTC. Its protein product is CATSSAQRGGGYTF.

The chain uses TRBV9 and TRBJ1-1; no reliable D call. Germline V lookup: CDR1 SGDLS, CDR2 YYNGEE. This CDR3 contains 15 residues. The V end lost 1 base, the J end lost 2 bases, and 12 bases lay between the germline ends. The CDR3 sequence is CASSVSPLANTEAFF. The CDR3 DNA follows: TGTGCCAGCAGCGTAAGTCCCTTGGCAAACACTGAAGCTTTCTTT.

The V gene is TRBV5-1, the J gene TRBJ1-4, with TRBD1 identical over 10 bases. V was clipped by 5 bases and J by 8 bases; unmatched bases: 12. This CDR3 has 16 residues. CDR1 and CDR2 (germline): SGHRS, YFSETQ. The CDR3 loop is CASRSRQGAQGEKLFF. DNA of the CDR3: TGCGCCAGCAGGTCACGACAGGGGGCCCAAGGCGAAAAACTGTTTTTT. The full variable domain, with the rest looked up from reference TRBV5-1 and TRBJ1-4, is KAGVTQTPRYLIKTRGQQVTLSCSPISGHRSVSWYQQTPGQGLQFLFEYFSETQRNKGNFPGRFSGRQFSNSRSEMNVSTLELGDSALYLCASRSRQGAQGEKLFFGSGTQLSVL.

V and J are TRBV27 and TRBJ2-3; TRBD2 matches 11 bases. The CDR3 loop spans 19 amino acids. Germline-derived CDR1 and CDR2 are MNHEY and SMNVEV (reference sequence). The trim removed 2 bases at V and 1 base at J, leaving 11 bases unmatched. CDR3 sequence (DNA): TGTGCCAGCAGTTTACCCCCGGGGGTAGCGGGAGGGGGCACAGATACGCAGTATTTT. Protein product: CASSLPPGVAGGGTDTQYF.

The V gene is TRBV20-1, the J gene TRBJ2-7; D unclear. Trimming shortened V by 6 bases and J by 5 bases, and 11 bases separated the two germline ends. The CDR3 extends over 11 amino acids. The germline V gene encodes CDR1 DFQATT and CDR2 SNEGSKA (reference sequence). The CDR3 sequence: CSAAHRDEQYF. DNA for the CDR3: TGCAGTGCCGCCCATCGAGACGAGCAGTACTTC.

This chain uses TRBV29-1 with TRBJ1-2; 7 bases fit TRBD1. Germline values: CDR1 SQVTM, CDR2 ANQGSEA. The CDR3 sequence is 12 residues long. Trimming cost V 7 bases and J 4 bases; bases outside gene matches: 6. CDR3 loop: CSAYRGSYGYTF. For the CDR3, the DNA is TGCAGCGCCTACAGGGGAAGCTATGGCTACACCTTC.

This rearrangement joins TRBV5-1 to TRBJ2-3, with no clear D. Germline V gene data show CDR1 as SGHRS and CDR2 as YFSETQ. This CDR3 has 14 residues. Deletions cut 4 bases from V and 2 bases from J, with 11 bases between. CDR3 sequence: CASSPGEATDTQYF. DNA for the CDR3: TGCGCCAGCAGCCCTGGAGAGGCCACAGATACGCAGTATTTT.

As to this clone: The CDR3 does not close with the conserved phenylalanine or tryptophan, likely indicating a read error. It is unclear where the CDR3 begins or ends on the DNA, so no DNA is shown, and the CDR3 is as TCRdb lists it. V usage is TRBV2 and J usage is TRBJ2-7. The CDR3 has 11 amino acids, counting both end residues. Per germline, CDR1 SNHLY and CDR2 FYNNEI. The CDR3 protein is CASSEKGRFVA.

This clone was counted once. The chain couples TRBV19 to TRBJ2-3, with TRBD2 matching 14 bases. Germline V gives CDR1 LNHDA, CDR2 SQIVND (reference sequence). The trim removed 8 bases at V and 1 base at J, leaving 8 bases unmatched. This CDR3 has 17 residues. CDR3 sequence (DNA): TGTGCCAGTTCCACCGGGACTAGCGGGAGAGGCACAGATACGCAGTATTTT. This gives the protein CASSTGTSGRGTDTQYF. The full variable domain, completed using reference TRBV19 and TRBJ2-3, is DGGITQSPKYLFRKEGQNVTLSCEQNLNHDAMYWYRQDPGQGLRLIYYSQIVNDFQKGDIAEGYSVSREKKESFPLTVTSAQKNPTAFYLCASSTGTSGRGTDTQYFGPGTRLTVL.

On this clone itself: Other nucleotide sequences in the sample specify the same CDR3. This chain joins TRBV28 and TRBJ1-1; D is undetermined. Germline V gives CDR1 MDHEN, CDR2 SYDVKM. The V end was cut by 9 bases, the J end by 0 bases, with 5 bases between. The CDR3 is 11 amino acids. The CDR3 protein is CASSMNTEAFF. For the CDR3, the DNA is TGTGCCAGTTCGATGAACACTGAAGCTTTCTTT.

This clone was observed a single time. The chain combines TRBV10-3 with TRBJ2-7; 12 bases align to TRBD1. Germline V gene data show CDR1 as ENHRY and CDR2 as SYGVKD. Trimming removed 10 bases from V and 5 bases from J; junction bases left unmatched: 9. The CDR3 contains 14 residues. CDR3 coding DNA: TGTGCCACCGGCTCCGGGACAGGGGGCCACGAGCAGTACTTC. Translating it yields CATGSGTGGHEQYF.